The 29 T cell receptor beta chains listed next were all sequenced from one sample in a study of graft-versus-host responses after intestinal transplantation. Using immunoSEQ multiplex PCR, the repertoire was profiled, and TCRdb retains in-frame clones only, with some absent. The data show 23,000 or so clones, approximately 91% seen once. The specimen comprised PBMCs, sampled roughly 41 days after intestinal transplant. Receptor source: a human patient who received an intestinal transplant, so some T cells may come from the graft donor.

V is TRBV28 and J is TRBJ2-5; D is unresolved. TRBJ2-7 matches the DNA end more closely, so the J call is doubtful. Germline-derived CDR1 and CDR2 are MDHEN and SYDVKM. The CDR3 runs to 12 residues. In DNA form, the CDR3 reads TGTGCCAGCAGTTCTCTATCCTACGAGCAGTACTTC. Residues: CASSSLSYEQYF.

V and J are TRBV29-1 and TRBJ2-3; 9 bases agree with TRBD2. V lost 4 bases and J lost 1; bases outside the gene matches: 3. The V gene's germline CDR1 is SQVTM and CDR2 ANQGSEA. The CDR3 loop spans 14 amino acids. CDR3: CSVGEREGTDTQYF. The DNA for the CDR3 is TGCAGCGTTGGCGAGCGGGAGGGCACAGATACGCAGTATTTT.

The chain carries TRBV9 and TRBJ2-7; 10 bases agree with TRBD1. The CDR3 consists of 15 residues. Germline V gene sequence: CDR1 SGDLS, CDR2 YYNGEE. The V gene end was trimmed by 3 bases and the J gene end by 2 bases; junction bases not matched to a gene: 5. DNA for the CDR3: TGTGCCAGCAGCGAGGGGACAGGGGAAACCTACGAGCAGTACTTC. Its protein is CASSEGTGETYEQYF.

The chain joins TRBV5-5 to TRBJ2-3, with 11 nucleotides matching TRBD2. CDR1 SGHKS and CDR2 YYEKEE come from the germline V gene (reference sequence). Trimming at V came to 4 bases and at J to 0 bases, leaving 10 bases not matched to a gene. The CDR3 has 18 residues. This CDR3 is CASSPGLAVGTSTDTQYF. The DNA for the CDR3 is TGTGCCAGCAGCCCGGGACTAGCGGTCGGAACTAGCACAGATACGCAGTATTTT.

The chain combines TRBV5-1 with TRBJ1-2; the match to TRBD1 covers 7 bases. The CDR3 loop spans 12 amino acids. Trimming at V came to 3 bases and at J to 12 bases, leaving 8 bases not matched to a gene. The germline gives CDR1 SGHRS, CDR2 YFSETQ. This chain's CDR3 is CASSSGRGQDTF. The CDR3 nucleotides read TGCGCCAGCAGCTCGGGAAGGGGGCAGGACACCTTC.

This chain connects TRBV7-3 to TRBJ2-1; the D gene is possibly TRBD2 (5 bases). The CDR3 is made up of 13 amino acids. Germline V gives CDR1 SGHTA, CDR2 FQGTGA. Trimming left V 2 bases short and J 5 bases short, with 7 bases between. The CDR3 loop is CASSLGLNNEQFF. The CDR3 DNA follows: TGTGCCAGCAGCTTAGGACTCAACAATGAGCAGTTCTTC.

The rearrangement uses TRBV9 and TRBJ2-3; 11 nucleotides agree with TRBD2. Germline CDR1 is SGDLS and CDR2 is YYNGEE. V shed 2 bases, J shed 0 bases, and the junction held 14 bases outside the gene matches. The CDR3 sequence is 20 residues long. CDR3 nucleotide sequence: TGTGCCAGCAGCGTTAGCGGGAGGGCCAGTAACCATTTTAGCACAGATACGCAGTATTTT. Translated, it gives CASSVSGRASNHFSTDTQYF.

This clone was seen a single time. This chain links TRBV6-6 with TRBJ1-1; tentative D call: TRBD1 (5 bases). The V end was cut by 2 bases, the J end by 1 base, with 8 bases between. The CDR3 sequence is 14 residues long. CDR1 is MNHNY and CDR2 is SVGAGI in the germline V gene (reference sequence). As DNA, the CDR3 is TGTGCCAGCAGTTACCATACAGGGAACACTGAAGCTTTCTTT. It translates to CASSYHTGNTEAFF.

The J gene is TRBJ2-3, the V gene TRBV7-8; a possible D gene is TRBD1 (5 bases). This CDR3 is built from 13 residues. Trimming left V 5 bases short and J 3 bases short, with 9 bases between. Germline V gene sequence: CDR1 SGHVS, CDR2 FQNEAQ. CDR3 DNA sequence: TGTGCCAGCAGCCAAGGGGTTACAGATACGCAGTATTTT. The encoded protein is CASSQGVTDTQYF.

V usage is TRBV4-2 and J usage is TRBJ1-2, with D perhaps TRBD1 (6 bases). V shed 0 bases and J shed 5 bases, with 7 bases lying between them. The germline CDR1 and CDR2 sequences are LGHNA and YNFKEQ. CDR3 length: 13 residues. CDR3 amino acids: CASSQDRGYGYTF. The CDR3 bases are TGTGCCAGCAGCCAAGACAGGGGATATGGCTACACCTTC.

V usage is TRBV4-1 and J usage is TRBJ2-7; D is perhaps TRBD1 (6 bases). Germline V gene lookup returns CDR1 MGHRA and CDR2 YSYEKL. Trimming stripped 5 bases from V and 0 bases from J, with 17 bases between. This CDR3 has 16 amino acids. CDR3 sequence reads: CASSYHLRDNSYEQYF. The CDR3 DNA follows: TGCGCCAGCAGCTACCACCTCCGGGACAACTCCTACGAGCAGTACTTC.

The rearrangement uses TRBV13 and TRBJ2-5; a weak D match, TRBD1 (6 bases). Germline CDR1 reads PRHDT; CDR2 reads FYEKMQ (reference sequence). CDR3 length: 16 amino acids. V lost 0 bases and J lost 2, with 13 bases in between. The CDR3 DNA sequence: TGTGCCAGCAGCTTAGGCCAGGGGAGAGTTCAAGAGACCCAGTACTTC. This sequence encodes CASSLGQGRVQETQYF.

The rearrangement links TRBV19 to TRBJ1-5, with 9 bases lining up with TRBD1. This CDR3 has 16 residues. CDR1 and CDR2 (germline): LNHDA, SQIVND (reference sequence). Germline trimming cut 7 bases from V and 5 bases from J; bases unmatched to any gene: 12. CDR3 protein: CASTKMGQGLDQPQHF. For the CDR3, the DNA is TGTGCCAGTACCAAAATGGGACAGGGCTTGGATCAGCCCCAGCATTTT.

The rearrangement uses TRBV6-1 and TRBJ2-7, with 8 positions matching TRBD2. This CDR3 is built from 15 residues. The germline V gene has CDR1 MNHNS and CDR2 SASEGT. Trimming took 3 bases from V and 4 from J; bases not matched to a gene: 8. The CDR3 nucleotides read TGTGCCAGCAGTGAGGAGGGACTAGACCTATACGAGCAGTACTTC. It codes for CASSEEGLDLYEQYF.

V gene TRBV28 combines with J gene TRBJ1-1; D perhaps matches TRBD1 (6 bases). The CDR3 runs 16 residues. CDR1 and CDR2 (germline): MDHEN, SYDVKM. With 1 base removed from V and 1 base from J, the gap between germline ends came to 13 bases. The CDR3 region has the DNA TGTGCCAGCAGTTTATACGAGACAGGACCGAACACTGAAGCTTTCTTT. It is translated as CASSLYETGPNTEAFF.

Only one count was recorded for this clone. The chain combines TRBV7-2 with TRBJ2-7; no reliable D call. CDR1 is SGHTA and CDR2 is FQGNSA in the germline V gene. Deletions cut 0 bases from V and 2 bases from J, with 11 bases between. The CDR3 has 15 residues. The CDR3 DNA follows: TGTGCCAGCAGCTTAGCGGCGGCCGTTACCTACGAGCAGTACTTC. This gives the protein CASSLAAAVTYEQYF.

The CDR3: CASSLTSGAYNEQFF. CDR3 nucleotides: TGTGCCAGCAGTTTAACTAGCGGGGCCTACAATGAGCAGTTCTTC. This sequence joins TRBV7-9 and TRBJ2-1; 10 bases match TRBD2. Germline V gene data show CDR1 as SEHNR and CDR2 as FQNEAQ (reference sequence). This CDR3 region has 15 residues. Germline trimming cut 6 bases from V and 2 bases from J; bases unmatched to any gene: 4.

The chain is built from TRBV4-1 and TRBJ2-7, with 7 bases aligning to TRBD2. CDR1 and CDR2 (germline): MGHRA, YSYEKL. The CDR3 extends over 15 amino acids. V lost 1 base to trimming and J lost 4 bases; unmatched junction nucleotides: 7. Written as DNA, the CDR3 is TGCGCCAGCAGCCAAGGTCTGGCGGGAGCTTACGAGCAGTACTTC. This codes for CASSQGLAGAYEQYF.

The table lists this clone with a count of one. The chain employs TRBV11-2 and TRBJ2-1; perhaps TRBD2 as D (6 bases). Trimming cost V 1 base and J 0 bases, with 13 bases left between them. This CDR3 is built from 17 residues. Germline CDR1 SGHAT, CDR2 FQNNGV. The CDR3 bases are TGTGCCAGCAGCTTAGTGTGGGCCGGGAGCTCCTACAATGAGCAGTTCTTC. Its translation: CASSLVWAGSSYNEQFF.

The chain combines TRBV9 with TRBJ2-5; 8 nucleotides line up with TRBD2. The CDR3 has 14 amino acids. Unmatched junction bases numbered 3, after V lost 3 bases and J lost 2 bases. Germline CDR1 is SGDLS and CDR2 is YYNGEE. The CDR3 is CASSGSGTQETQYF. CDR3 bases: TGTGCCAGCAGCGGTAGCGGGACACAAGAGACCCAGTACTTC.

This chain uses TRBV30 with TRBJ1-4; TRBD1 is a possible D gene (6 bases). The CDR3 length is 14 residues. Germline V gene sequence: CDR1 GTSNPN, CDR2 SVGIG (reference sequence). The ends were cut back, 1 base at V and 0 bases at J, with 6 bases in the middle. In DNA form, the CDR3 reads TGTGCCTGGAGTGACAGGGCAACTAATGAAAAACTGTTTTTT. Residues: CAWSDRATNEKLFF. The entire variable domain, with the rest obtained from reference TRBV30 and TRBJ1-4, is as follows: SQTIHQWPATLVQPVGSPLSLECTVEGTSNPNLYWYRQAAGRGLQLLFYSVGIGQISSEVPQNLSASRPQDRQFILSSKKLLLSDSGFYLCAWSDRATNEKLFFGSGTQLSVL.

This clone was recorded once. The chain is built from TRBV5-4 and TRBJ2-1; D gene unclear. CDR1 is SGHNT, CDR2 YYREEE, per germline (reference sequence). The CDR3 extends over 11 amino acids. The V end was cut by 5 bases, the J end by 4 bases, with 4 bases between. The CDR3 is CASSLYNEQFF. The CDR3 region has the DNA TGTGCCAGCAGTCTATACAATGAGCAGTTCTTC.

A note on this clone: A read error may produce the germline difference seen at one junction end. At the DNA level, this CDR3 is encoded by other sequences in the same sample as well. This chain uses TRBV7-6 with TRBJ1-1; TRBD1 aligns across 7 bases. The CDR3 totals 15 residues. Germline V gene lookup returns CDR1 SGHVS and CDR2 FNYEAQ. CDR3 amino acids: CASSLAPGAGGEAFF. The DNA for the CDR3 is TGTGCCAGCAGCTTAGCCCCGGGGGCAGGGGGTGAAGCCTTCTTT.

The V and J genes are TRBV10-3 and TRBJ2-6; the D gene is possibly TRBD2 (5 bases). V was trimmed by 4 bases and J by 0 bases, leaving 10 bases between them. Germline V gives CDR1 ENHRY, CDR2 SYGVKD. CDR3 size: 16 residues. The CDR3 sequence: CAISGVGSSGANVLTF. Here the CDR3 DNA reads TGTGCCATCAGTGGGGTTGGGAGCTCTGGGGCCAACGTCCTGACTTTC.

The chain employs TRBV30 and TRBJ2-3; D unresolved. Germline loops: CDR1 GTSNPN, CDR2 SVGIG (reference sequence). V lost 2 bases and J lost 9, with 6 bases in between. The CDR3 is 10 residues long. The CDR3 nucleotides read TGTGCCTGGAGTCAAGAGACGCAGTATTTT. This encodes CAWSQETQYF.

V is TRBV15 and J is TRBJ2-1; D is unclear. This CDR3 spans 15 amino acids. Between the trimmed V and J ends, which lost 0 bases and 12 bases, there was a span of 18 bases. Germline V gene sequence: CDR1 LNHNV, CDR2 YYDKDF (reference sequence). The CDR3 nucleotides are TGTGCCACCAGCAGAGATCGAGGCCCATTGACCCTGCAGTTCTTC. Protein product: CATSRDRGPLTLQFF.

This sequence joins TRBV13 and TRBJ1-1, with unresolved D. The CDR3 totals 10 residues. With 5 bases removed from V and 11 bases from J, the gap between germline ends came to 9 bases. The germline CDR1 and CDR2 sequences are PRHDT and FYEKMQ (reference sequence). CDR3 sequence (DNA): TGTGCCAGCAGCCCGGGCAGGGCTTTCTTT. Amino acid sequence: CASSPGRAFF.

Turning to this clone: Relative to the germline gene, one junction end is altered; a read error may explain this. CDR3 amino acids: CSMNRGAAF. As DNA, the CDR3 is TGCAGCATGAACAGGGGCGCGGCTTTT. The V call is TRBV29-1, the J call TRBJ1-1; the match to TRBD1 covers 7 bases. This CDR3 contains 9 residues. The germline CDR1 and CDR2 sequences are SQVTM and ANQGSEA.

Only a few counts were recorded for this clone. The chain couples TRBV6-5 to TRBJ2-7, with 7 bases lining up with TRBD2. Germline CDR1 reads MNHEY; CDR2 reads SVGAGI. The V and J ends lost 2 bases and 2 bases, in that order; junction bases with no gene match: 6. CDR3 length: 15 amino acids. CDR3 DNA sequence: TGTGCCAGCAGTTACATAAGCGGGACCCCCTACGAGCAGTACTTC. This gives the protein CASSYISGTPYEQYF.